Shown below are 28 T cell receptor beta chains from a single sample sequenced in a study of T cell responses to AZD1222 COVID-19 vaccine (dated by TCRdb to the early 2020s). Library method: the immunoSEQ multiplex PCR assay. TCRdb limited this immuneACCESS table to in-frame rearrangements with V and J called. A share of clones is missing; checked studies link under half to unresolved V genes, and the rest is unexplained. Across this sample there are 130,000 to 150,000 clones, with about 81% seen only once. Jointly, the top ten make up about 4% of the sample. The time point label, as the study defines it: baseline before first vaccination. The sample's treatment or condition label is to be understood as: meningococcal conjugate vaccine given as trial control. The sequencing here drew on peripheral blood, taken on day 0 of MenACWY control vaccination. The receptors here all came from an adult in good health.

The rearrangement joins TRBV9 to TRBJ1-3; unclear D gene. V lost 2 bases and J 1 base, leaving 4 bases between the germline ends. Germline V CDR1 and CDR2: SGDLS, YYNGEE. CDR3 size: 13 residues. In DNA, the CDR3 is TGTGCCAGCAGCGTTTATTCTGGAAACACCATATATTTT. Its protein is CASSVYSGNTIYF.

The J gene is TRBJ1-1, the V gene TRBV21-1. TRBV21-1 is a pseudogene locus. This CDR3 has 15 amino acids. CDR3 sequence: CASSSLSPNGTEAFF. In nucleotides, the CDR3 is TGTGCCAGCAGCTCACTCAGTCCGAACGGCACTGAAGCTTTCTTT.

The chain joins TRBV27 to TRBJ2-1; possibly TRBD1 for D (6 bases). The germline V gene has CDR1 MNHEY and CDR2 SMNVEV (reference sequence). This CDR3 spans 16 amino acids. V dropped 8 bases and J dropped 4 bases, with 21 bases sitting between them. The CDR3 nucleotides read TGTGCCAGCGGGTCTGGCAGGGGTAAAGGGTACAATGAGCAGTTCTTC. This encodes CASGSGRGKGYNEQFF.

The chain couples TRBV6-4 to TRBJ2-7; 7 positions agree with TRBD1. The CDR3 is 13 residues long. CDR1 and CDR2 from the germline V gene are MRHNA and SNTAGT. J was trimmed by 2 bases and V by 6 bases; bases with no gene match: 4. The CDR3 bases are TGTGCCAGCAGAGACAGGGATCCCTACGAGCAGTACGTC. Translated: CASRDRDPYEQYV.

The chain couples TRBV6-2 or TRBV6-3 to TRBJ1-1; no clear D gene. CDR1 and CDR2 (germline): MNHEY, SVGEGT. This CDR3 is 13 amino acids long. The V end was cut by 5 bases, the J end by 6 bases, with 13 bases between. In DNA form, the CDR3 reads TGTGCCAGCAGTGTTTCGGTTAACGCTGAAGCTTTCTTT. This encodes CASSVSVNAEAFF.

The genes are TRBV18 and TRBJ1-1; no definite D call. This CDR3 has 12 amino acids. Trimming took 9 bases from V and 7 from J, leaving 15 bases between them. Per germline, CDR1 KGHSH and CDR2 LQKENI. The CDR3 is CASTSRVFEAFF. The CDR3 DNA reads as TGTGCCAGTACTTCGAGGGTGTTTGAAGCTTTCTTT. The full variable domain, its missing parts supplied by reference TRBV18 and TRBJ1-1, is NAGVMQNPRHLVRRRGQEARLRCSPMKGHSHVYWYRQLPEEGLKFMVYLQKENIIDESGMPKERFSAEFPKEGPSILRIQQVVRGDSAAYFCASTSRVFEAFFGQGTRLTVV.

This chain links TRBV2 with TRBJ2-7, with D perhaps matching TRBD2 (9 bases). The CDR3 runs to 16 residues. The V and J ends lost 4 bases and 3 bases respectively, with 19 bases between them. Germline assignment: CDR1 SNHLY and CDR2 FYNNEI. The CDR3 coding sequence is TGTGCCAGCAGTGGGACAGGGCTAGCGGGAATCTACGAGCAGTACGTC. It specifies CASSGTGLAGIYEQYV.

This clone was seen once. The CDR3 loop is CASSLVGGRVGTEAFF. In nucleotides, the CDR3 is TGTGCCAGCAGCTTAGTTGGGGGCCGGGTCGGGACTGAAGCTTTCTTT. The chain couples TRBV7-2 to TRBJ1-1, with D maybe TRBD1 (6 bases). Germline V gene sequence: CDR1 SGHTA, CDR2 FQGNSA. The CDR3 spans 16 residues. Trimming shortened V by 1 base and J by 5 bases, and 17 bases separated the two germline ends. Filled out from reference TRBV7-2 and TRBJ1-1, the complete variable domain reads GAGVSQSPSNKVTEKGKDVELRCDPISGHTALYWYRQSLGQGLEFLIYFQGNSAPDKSGLPSDRFSAERTGGSVSTLTIQRTQQEDSAVYLCASSLVGGRVGTEAFFGQGTRLTVV.

The genes are TRBV19 and TRBJ1-1; 7 bases agree with TRBD1. Germline values: CDR1 LNHDA, CDR2 SQIVND (reference sequence). The V gene end was trimmed by 7 bases and the J gene end by 7 bases; junction bases not matched to a gene: 9. The CDR3 consists of 13 residues. In DNA form, the CDR3 reads TGTGCCAGTATTCCCCCCGGGACAGTTGAAGCTTTCTTT. Its translation: CASIPPGTVEAFF. Variable domain in full (rest from reference TRBV19 and TRBJ1-1): DGGITQSPKYLFRKEGQNVTLSCEQNLNHDAMYWYRQDPGQGLRLIYYSQIVNDFQKGDIAEGYSVSREKKESFPLTVTSAQKNPTAFYLCASIPPGTVEAFFGQGTRLTVV.

V is TRBV18 and J is TRBJ1-3; the D is unclear. Germline lookup yields CDR1 KGHSH and CDR2 LQKENI. Trimming took off 3 bases at V and 2 bases at J, with 14 bases between the two ends. The CDR3 sequence is 16 residues long. The CDR3 DNA reads TGTGCCAGCTCACCCGAGGCGGCGTTTACTGGAAACACCATATATTTT. This gives the protein CASSPEAAFTGNTIYF.

The CDR3, as DNA: TGTGCCAGCAGTTTCGGCCCCGCCCGGTACGGTGAGCAGTACGTC. Its protein product is CASSFGPARYGEQYV. This rearrangement joins TRBV6-2 or TRBV6-3 to TRBJ2-7; D gene uncertain. The CDR3 runs 15 residues. V was shortened by 4 bases and J by 7 bases, with 20 bases between the two germline ends. CDR1 and CDR2 from the germline V gene are MNHEY and SVGEGT.

This chain's CDR3 is CASSLRGDRNQPQHF. The DNA for the CDR3 is TGTGCCAGCAGCCTCCGGGGGGACAGGAATCAGCCCCAGCATTTT. This chain links TRBV5-5 with TRBJ1-5, with 8 nucleotides matching TRBD1. CDR1 SGHKS and CDR2 YYEKEE come from the germline V gene (reference sequence). The trim removed 4 bases at V and 4 bases at J, leaving 7 bases unmatched. This CDR3 has 15 amino acids. The variable domain in full, with the rest retrieved from reference TRBV5-5 and TRBJ1-5, is DAGVTQSPTHLIKTRGQQVTLRCSPISGHKSVSWYQQVLGQGPQFIFQYYEKEERGRGNFPDRFSARQFPNYSSELNVNALLLGDSALYLCASSLRGDRNQPQHFGDGTRLSIL.

This clone was seen only once. The rearrangement joins TRBV7-9 to TRBJ1-1; perhaps TRBD1 as D (5 bases). The V end lost 6 bases, the J end lost 6 bases, and 17 bases lay between the germline ends. The CDR3 is 14 amino acids. Germline V CDR1 and CDR2: SEHNR, FQNEAQ (reference sequence). The CDR3 reads CASRGTGSLAEAFF. The CDR3 DNA follows: TGTGCCAGCAGGGGGACCGGGAGTTTGGCTGAAGCTTTCTTT.

This clone was detected once. This chain connects TRBV3-1 (or the pseudogene TRBV3-2) to TRBJ2-3; 15 positions agree with TRBD2. V lost 4 bases to trimming and J lost 5 bases; unmatched junction nucleotides: 4. Germline assignment: CDR1 LGHDT and CDR2 YNNKEL (reference sequence). The CDR3 length is 16 residues. The CDR3 DNA reads TGTGCCAGCAGCCGGGGACTAGCGGGGGGCGGAGATACGCAGTATTTT. Translating it yields CASSRGLAGGGDTQYF.

A few counts support this clone. The V gene is TRBV9, the J gene TRBJ1-5; no firm D call. Trimming cost V 0 bases and J 3 bases, with 10 bases left between them. The CDR3 runs to 15 residues. Germline V CDR1 and CDR2: SGDLS, YYNGEE. The CDR3 DNA is TGTGCCAGCAGCGTAGAAGGGAGACACAATCAGCCCCAGCATTTT. This sequence encodes CASSVEGRHNQPQHF.

The chain joins TRBV6-5 to TRBJ1-5, with TRBD1 identical over 10 bases. The V segment lost 2 bases and the J segment 6 bases; nucleotides outside the gene matches: 4. The CDR3 extends over 15 amino acids. CDR1 and CDR2 (germline): MNHEY, SVGAGI. The chain's CDR3 is CASSYRDRGLQPQHF. The CDR3 nucleotides read TGTGCCAGCAGTTACCGGGACAGGGGCCTTCAGCCCCAGCATTTT.

This clone occurred once. The J gene is TRBJ2-7, the V gene TRBV7-2; D not resolved. V was clipped by 3 bases and J by 5 bases, with 17 bases between them. CDR1 SGHTA and CDR2 FQGNSA come from the germline V gene. This CDR3 contains 15 residues. The CDR3 is CASSLDGSRVNEQYV. CDR3 coding DNA: TGTGCCAGCAGCTTGGACGGTAGTAGGGTCAACGAGCAGTACGTC.

The chain couples TRBV7-8 to TRBJ2-1; 7 nucleotides agree with TRBD2. After removal of 1 base from V and 12 bases from J, the junction contained 3 bases not matched to a gene. The CDR3 is 12 amino acids. CDR1 is SGHVS, CDR2 FQNEAQ, per germline. CDR3 sequence (DNA): TGTGCCAGCAGCTTAGGCTCGGGGGGGCAGTTCTTC. Its translation is CASSLGSGGQFF.

J is TRBJ1-1 and V is TRBV2; possible D gene TRBD1, 6 bases. This CDR3 is 16 amino acids long. CDR1 and CDR2 (germline): SNHLY, FYNNEI. V lost 3 bases and J 1 base, leaving 15 bases between the germline ends. This chain's CDR3 is CASSEATGLGNTEAFF. Written as DNA, the CDR3 is TGTGCCAGCAGTGAGGCCACAGGGCTGGGGAACACTGAAGCTTTCTTT.

V gene TRBV6-1 combines with J gene TRBJ2-1; 7 positions agree with TRBD1. The CDR3 covers 13 residues. The V segment lost 3 bases and the J segment 6 bases; nucleotides outside the gene matches: 2. The germline gives CDR1 MNHNS, CDR2 SASEGT. The CDR3 loop is CASSEGQINEQFF. For the CDR3, the DNA is TGTGCCAGCAGTGAGGGACAGATCAATGAGCAGTTCTTC.

This clone was seen just once. V is TRBV28 and J is TRBJ1-3, with D unresolved. The germline CDR1 and CDR2 sequences are MDHEN and SYDVKM. V was shortened by 4 bases and J by 0 bases, with 7 bases between the two germline ends. The CDR3 consists of 14 residues. For the CDR3, the DNA is TGTGCCAGCAGTTCGGCCCCCTCTGGAAACACCATATATTTT. Residues: CASSSAPSGNTIYF.

This chain uses TRBV7-9 with TRBJ1-6, with a weak D call TRBD1 (6 bases). Germline V gives CDR1 SEHNR, CDR2 FQNEAQ (reference sequence). Trimming stripped 8 bases from V and 9 bases from J, with 14 bases between. CDR3 length: 13 amino acids. CDR3 sequence reads: CASQQGQPSPLHF. DNA of the CDR3: TGTGCCAGCCAACAGGGTCAACCTTCACCCCTCCACTTT.

This clone has ten or more counts. The rearrangement joins TRBV2 to TRBJ2-2, with TRBD1 identical over 7 bases. Losses at the gene ends were 6 bases for V and 9 bases for J; bases not matched to a gene: 4. There are 12 residues in the CDR3. Germline V gene data show CDR1 as SNHLY and CDR2 as FYNNEI. The CDR3, as DNA: TGTGCCAGCAGGCCGGGACAGTGGGAGCTGTTTTTT. Protein product: CASRPGQWELFF.

The rearrangement joins TRBV14 to TRBJ2-7, with 7 bases matching TRBD1. Trimming removed 7 bases from V and 3 bases from J; junction bases left unmatched: 9. Germline CDR1 reads SGHDN; CDR2 reads FVKESK. This CDR3 comprises 14 residues. CDR3 amino acids: CASNSQGPLYEQYF. The CDR3 DNA is TGTGCCAGCAACTCACAGGGGCCTCTCTACGAGCAGTACTTC.

The V call is TRBV14, the J call TRBJ2-7; D is unclear. V dropped 1 base and J dropped 0 bases, with 13 bases sitting between them. CDR1 is SGHDN and CDR2 is FVKESK in the germline V gene. The CDR3 runs to 16 residues. Here the CDR3 DNA reads TGTGCCAGCAGCCAAGGAAGTGCAGTCACCTCCTACGAGCAGTACTTC. Its translation: CASSQGSAVTSYEQYF.

Notes on this clone: This sample also contains other DNA sequences that code for the same CDR3. The chain is built from TRBV6-5 and TRBJ2-7, with D possibly TRBD2 on 6 matching bases. CDR3 length: 15 residues. V shed 2 bases and J shed 0 bases, with 11 bases lying between them. Germline assignment: CDR1 MNHEY and CDR2 SVGAGI. The DNA of the CDR3 is TGTGCCAGCAGTTACCGCCGGGAGACCTCCTACGAGCAGTACTTC. Amino acids: CASSYRRETSYEQYF.

The rearrangement joins TRBV6-2 or TRBV6-3 to TRBJ1-3; weak D call: TRBD1 (5 bases). Germline V CDR1 and CDR2: MNHEY, SVGEGT. Trimming took 1 base from V and 8 from J, leaving 18 bases between them. There are 16 residues in the CDR3. The CDR3 nucleotides read TGTGCCAGCAGTTACTACCTCCGGGACCTCTTGGACACCATATATTTT. Amino acids: CASSYYLRDLLDTIYF.

The chain is built from TRBV9 and TRBJ2-3; D unresolved. V was trimmed by 0 bases and J by 0 bases, leaving 2 bases between them. From germline, CDR1 is SGDLS and CDR2 YYNGEE. The CDR3 is made up of 13 amino acids. Here the CDR3 DNA reads TGTGCCAGCAGCGTAGCTAGCACAGATACGCAGTATTTT. Translating it yields CASSVASTDTQYF. Supplemented by reference TRBV9 and TRBJ2-3, the full variable domain reads DSGVTQTPKHLITATGQRVTLRCSPRSGDLSVYWYQQSLDQGLQFLIQYYNGEERAKGNILERFSAQQFPDLHSELNLSSLELGDSALYFCASSVASTDTQYFGPGTRLTVL.